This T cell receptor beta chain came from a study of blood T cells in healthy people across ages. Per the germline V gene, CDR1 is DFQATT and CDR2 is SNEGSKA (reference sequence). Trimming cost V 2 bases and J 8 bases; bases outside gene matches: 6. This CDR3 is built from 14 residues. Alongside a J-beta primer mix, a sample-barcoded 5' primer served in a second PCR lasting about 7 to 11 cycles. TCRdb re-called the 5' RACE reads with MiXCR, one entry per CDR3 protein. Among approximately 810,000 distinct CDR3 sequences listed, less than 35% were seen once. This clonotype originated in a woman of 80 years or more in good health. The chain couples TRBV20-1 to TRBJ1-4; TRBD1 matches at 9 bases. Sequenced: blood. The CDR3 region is CSARPGTGHEKLFF. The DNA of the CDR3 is TGCAGTGCTAGACCCGGGACAGGGCACGAAAAACTGTTTTTT.